Shown below are 7 T cell receptor beta chains from a single sample sequenced in a study of identical twins. TCRdb reprocessed the 5' RACE reads with MiXCR, giving one entry per CDR3 protein. The table shows 400,000 to 500,000 distinct CDR3 sequences, with 13% to 15% occurring only once. The sample was also linked to a second study, of yellow fever vaccine responses in identical twins.

The sequencing input was CD4+ T cells sorted from blood. These receptors originate from a young woman in good health.

This clonotype showed up many times. This chain connects TRBV27 to TRBJ2-7, with TRBD1 matching 7 bases. The germline gives CDR1 MNHEY, CDR2 SMNVEV (reference sequence). This CDR3 spans 13 amino acids. V lost 4 bases to trimming and J lost 2 bases; unmatched junction nucleotides: 2. The chain's CDR3 is CASSWGQTYEQYF. The CDR3 DNA is TGTGCCAGCAGTTGGGGACAGACCTACGAGCAGTACTTC.

J is TRBJ2-1 and V is TRBV20-1; no firm D call. V was clipped by 3 bases and J by 6 bases, with 15 bases between them. CDR1 DFQATT and CDR2 SNEGSKA come from the germline V gene (reference sequence). The CDR3 spans 14 residues. CDR3 DNA: TGCAGTGCTAGGGACGGACGGGCCCCCAATGAGCAGTTCTTC. Residues: CSARDGRAPNEQFF.

This chain joins TRBV6-6 and TRBJ2-1, with 7 nucleotides matching TRBD2. Germline lookup yields CDR1 MNHNY and CDR2 SVGAGI (reference sequence). V was clipped by 6 bases and J by 12 bases; unmatched bases: 11. This CDR3 is 13 amino acids long. In DNA, the CDR3 is TGTGCCAGCAGACCGGATTGGGGGGGGTGGCAGTTCTTC. Its protein product is CASRPDWGGWQFF.

This clonotype was counted only a few times. V gene TRBV10-3 combines with J gene TRBJ2-3; the match to TRBD2 covers 9 bases. V was pared by 4 bases and J by 5 bases, with 7 bases of the junction left unmatched. The CDR3 totals 15 residues. The germline CDR1 and CDR2 sequences are ENHRY and SYGVKD. CDR3 sequence reads: CAISGYSGGGDTQYF. For the CDR3, the DNA is TGTGCCATCAGTGGGTATAGCGGGGGTGGAGATACGCAGTATTTT.

CDR3 loop: CASSSQGNDYGYTF. The CDR3 coding sequence is TGTGCCAGCAGCTCACAGGGGAATGACTATGGCTACACCTTC. The rearrangement uses TRBV5-6 and TRBJ1-2, with TRBD1 matching 7 bases. The CDR3 spans 14 residues. The J segment lost 3 bases and the V segment lost 3 bases, leaving 5 bases of the junction unmatched. CDR1 and CDR2 from the germline V gene are SGHDT and YYEEEE.

This chain links TRBV2 with TRBJ2-3; 8 bases fit TRBD2. V dropped 3 bases and J dropped 1; count of bases not matched to a gene: 6. Germline CDR1 is SNHLY and CDR2 is FYNNEI. The CDR3 has 16 residues. The CDR3 nucleotides are TGTGCCAGCAGTGACTTTGTACTAGCGGGCACAGATACGCAGTATTTT. Its protein is CASSDFVLAGTDTQYF.

This clonotype was counted ten times or more. The rearrangement links TRBV4-2 to TRBJ1-3; D possibly corresponds to TRBD1 (6 bases). Trimming left V 0 bases short and J 4 bases short, with 19 bases between. Germline CDR1 is LGHNA and CDR2 is YNFKEQ. This CDR3 contains 18 residues. CDR3 DNA sequence: TGTGCCAGCAGCCAAGATAGAGTGGGGCAGGGGTCGGGAAACACCATATATTTT. It specifies CASSQDRVGQGSGNTIYF.